A single T cell receptor (beta chain) is shown here with its context. These data belong to a study of blood T cell repertoires in COVID-19. Overall study: T cells, B-cell-depleted T cells, or PBMCs provided the cDNA or gDNA that served as material.

TCRdb keeps only in-frame clones here, not all; method: immunoSEQ multiplex PCR. The sample records some 260,000 clones, roughly 80% being singletons. The source is a man aged 25-45 years with acute COVID-19. Sequencing was done on a sample of PBMCs or T cells enriched from blood (not recorded which).

CDR3 bases: TGTGCCAGCAGCTTTGTCACGGGAGCCGGGGAGCTGTTTTTT. Translation: CASSFVTGAGELFF. This chain joins TRBV11-3 and TRBJ2-2, with D possibly being TRBD2 (6 bases). Germline loops: CDR1 SGHNT, CDR2 YENEEA. V lost 3 bases to trimming and J lost 6 bases, with 11 bases between them. CDR3 size: 14 residues.